This T cell receptor (beta chain) appears in the sequencing data of a study of blood T cell repertoires in COVID-19. Study in general: Acute-phase and convalescent COVID-19 samples originated in the United States, Italy and Spain. The analysed material was cDNA or gDNA that came from T cells, B-cell-depleted T cells, or PBMCs.

Methods used by the authors: Using reference gene primer amplification, nucleated cell counts were estimated. TCRdb's copy holds only in-frame clones and misses some; the assay was immunoSEQ multiplex PCR. V and J calls and clone size follow that table, whereas D and trimming were derived from the DNA. The sample carries about 310,000 clones, 85% to 90% recorded once. The study drew participants aged roughly 18 to 89 years from about two dozen US areas. Trimming at V came to 5 bases and at J to 16 bases, leaving 11 bases not matched to a gene. The length of the CDR3 is 12 residues. Germline CDR1 SNHLY, CDR2 FYNNEI.

The specimen was PBMCs or T cells enriched from blood (not recorded which). The chain recombines TRBV2 with TRBJ2-1; 7 nucleotides match TRBD2. This receptor was obtained from a woman aged 30 to 39 who had recovered from COVID-19. CDR3 sequence reads: CASSLGLVLEFF. CDR3 nucleotide sequence: TGTGCCAGCAGTCTAGGACTAGTATTAGAATTCTTC.